A selection of T cell receptor beta chains follows, all from one sample in a study of cytomegalovirus exposure and HLA in healthy donors. Data came from immunoSEQ multiplex PCR; TCRdb stores just in-frame clones and leaves some out. The sample lists 95,000 to 150,000 clones, approximately 92% occurring once. The specimen was PBMCs. The receptors come from a woman under 30 in good health and CMV-seronegative. Each CDR3 is given with its conserved first and last residue. Each record gives: D gene, V gene, J gene, clone size, CDR3 protein, CDR3 DNA. The D gene is left open where the match is weak. Size is omitted from some rows. Given values are once, few, many or a class for expanded clones.

>TRBD1|TRBV9|TRBJ2-1|few
CASSVATLPSDRDEQFF
TGTGCCAGCAGCGTAGCAACCCTCCCTTCGGACAGGGATGAGCAGTTCTTC
>NA|TRBV30|TRBJ1-2|few
CAWSSIGGWRGYTF
TGTGCCTGGAGTTCTATAGGAGGTTGGCGTGGCTACACCTTC
>NA|TRBV6-1|TRBJ1-1|NA
CASSEQGWLSDTEAFF
TGTGCCAGCAGTGAACAGGGCTGGTTGTCGGACACTGAAGCTTTCTTT
>TRBD2|TRBV28|TRBJ2-5|NA
CASTQRGGLVLSQETQYF
TGTGCCAGCACCCAGCGGGGGGGCCTGGTGTTGAGTCAAGAGACCCAGTACTTC
>NA|TRBV28|TRBJ2-7|once
CASSSLWEVYEQYF
TGTGCCAGCAGTTCGTTATGGGAGGTGTACGAGCAGTACTTC
>TRBD2|TRBV10-1|TRBJ2-7|NA
CASRGLSVNYEQYF
TGCGCCAGCAGGGGACTATCGGTTAACTACGAGCAGTACTTC
>TRBD1|TRBV28|TRBJ1-2|NA
CASSLSPGTADHGYTF
TGTGCCAGCAGTTTATCCCCCGGGACAGCGGATCATGGCTACACCTTC
>NA|TRBV6-1|TRBJ2-7|NA
CASSPLAAPHEQYF
TGTGCCAGCAGTCCACTAGCTGCGCCCCACGAGCAGTACTTC
>TRBD2|TRBV28|TRBJ2-5|NA
CASSRRLAGGVETQYF
TGTGCCAGCAGCCGACGACTAGCGGGGGGAGTGGAGACCCAGTACTTC
>NA|TRBV28|TRBJ1-2|NA
CASSSLDNGYTF
TGTGCCAGCAGTTCCCTGGACAATGGCTACACCTTC
>TRBD2|TRBV19|TRBJ2-7|NA
CASSTLAGIYEQYF
TGTGCCAGTAGTACACTAGCGGGGATTTACGAGCAGTACTTC
>TRBD1|TRBV2|TRBJ1-4|NA
CASSLDRNEKLFF
TGTGCCAGCAGTCTGGACAGGAATGAAAAACTGTTTTTT
>NA|TRBV5-1|TRBJ2-5|NA
CAIPIDLPQRETQYF
TGCGCCATCCCAATCGACCTCCCCCAGAGGGAGACCCAGTACTTC
>NA|TRBV5-1|TRBJ1-6|NA
CASSLAPGADNSPLHF
TGCGCCAGCAGCTTGGCCCCAGGGGCCGATAATTCACCCCTCCACTTT
>NA|TRBV27|TRBJ2-1|NA
CASSLGSANNEQFF
TGTGCCAGCAGTTTAGGTAGCGCCAACAATGAGCAGTTCTTC
>TRBD2|TRBV9|TRBJ2-1|NA
CASSVGGLAGGGEQFF
TGTGCCAGCAGCGTGGGAGGACTAGCGGGGGGAGGTGAGCAGTTCTTC
>NA|TRBV27|TRBJ1-1|NA
CASSRGNTEAFF
TGTGCCAGCAGTCGGGGGAACACTGAAGCTTTCTTT
>TRBD1|TRBV4-2|TRBJ1-5|NA
CASSQDPGVGTEDQPQHF
TGTGCCAGCAGCCAAGATCCCGGGGTGGGGACAGAAGATCAGCCCCAGCATTTT
>NA|TRBV11-2|TRBJ2-2|NA
CASSPLGGRGTGELFF
TGTGCCAGCAGCCCCCTGGGGGGGCGCGGAACCGGGGAGCTGTTTTTT
>NA|TRBV18|TRBJ1-2|NA
CASSHESSADGYTF
TGTGCCAGCTCACACGAATCATCCGCGGATGGCTACACCTTC
>TRBD2|TRBV19|TRBJ2-1|NA
CASSIPWGAGAGNEQFF
TGTGCCAGTAGTATACCCTGGGGAGCGGGGGCCGGGAATGAGCAGTTCTTC
>NA|TRBV27|TRBJ1-2|NA
CASSSGAGYGYTF
TGTGCCAGCAGTTCAGGGGCCGGCTATGGCTACACCTTC
>NA|TRBV28|TRBJ2-1|few
CASSPGSLSNEQFF
TGTGCCAGCAGCCCGGGATCCCTGAGCAATGAGCAGTTCTTC
>TRBD2|TRBV27|TRBJ2-7|NA
CASSSSGRASYEQYF
TGTGCCAGCAGTTCCAGCGGGAGGGCCTCCTACGAGCAGTACTTC
>TRBD2|TRBV7-9|TRBJ2-1|NA
CASSPRLAGLGEQFF
TGTGCCAGCAGCCCGAGACTAGCGGGGCTGGGAGAGCAGTTCTTC
>NA|TRBV18|TRBJ1-3|NA
CASSPPGSWGTIYF
TGTGCCAGCTCACCCCCGGGATCCTGGGGCACCATATATTTT
>TRBD2|TRBV13|TRBJ2-1|NA
CASSLVDGGAAEQFF
TGTGCCAGCAGCTTAGTCGACGGGGGGGCCGCTGAGCAGTTCTTC
>NA|TRBV30|TRBJ2-7|NA
CAWSPDNSGFTYEQYF
TGTGCCTGGAGTCCCGACAACAGCGGTTTCACCTACGAGCAGTACTTC
>TRBD2|TRBV11-2|TRBJ2-1|NA
CASSLSLAGDEQFF
TGTGCCAGCAGCTTATCCCTAGCGGGGGATGAGCAGTTCTTC
>NA|TRBV6-1|TRBJ2-2|NA
CASSVGQGASGELFF
TGTGCCAGCAGTGTGGGACAAGGTGCGTCCGGGGAGCTGTTTTTT
>NA|TRBV28|TRBJ2-4|NA
CASSLEGVKNIQYF
TGTGCCAGCAGTTTAGAGGGTGTCAAAAACATTCAGTACTTC
>TRBD2|TRBV5-6|TRBJ2-5|NA
CASSVLAGLVGETQYF
TGTGCCAGCAGCGTACTAGCGGGCCTTGTGGGGGAGACCCAGTACTTC